This is a list of T cell receptor beta chains from one sample in a study of T cell changes during pregnancy in multiple sclerosis. TCRdb's copy holds only in-frame clones and misses some; the assay was immunoSEQ multiplex PCR. The table has 40,000 or so clones, about nine tenths seen once; the top ten hold roughly 6.1%. The specimen was CD8+ T cells from peripheral blood mononuclear cells, collected in the second trimester of pregnancy. All receptors come from a female donor with multiple sclerosis, enrolled in a pregnancy study. Each CDR3 is given with its conserved first and last residue. Fields, in order: clone size, CDR3 length, D gene, J gene, V gene, CDR3 protein, CDR3 DNA. A D gene is named only where the DNA matches it firmly. Clone size is shown for a subset of rows, as once, few, many or a class of expanded clone.

clone_size: .; cdr3_length: 15; d_call: TRBD2; j_call: TRBJ2-3; v_call: TRBV4-3; cdr3_aa: CASSQETSHTDTQYF; cdr3_nt: TGCGCCAGCAGCCAAGAGACTAGCCACACAGATACGCAGTATTTT
clone_size: .; cdr3_length: 16; d_call: .; j_call: TRBJ2-1; v_call: TRBV7-8; cdr3_aa: CASSLARGSPYNEQFF; cdr3_nt: TGTGCCAGCAGCTTAGCGCGTGGGAGTCCCTACAATGAGCAGTTCTTC
clone_size: .; cdr3_length: 17; d_call: TRBD1; j_call: TRBJ2-5; v_call: TRBV7-9; cdr3_aa: CASSLASIGTGGETQYF; cdr3_nt: TGTGCCAGCAGCTTAGCGAGCATAGGGACAGGGGGAGAGACCCAGTACTTC
clone_size: once; cdr3_length: 18; d_call: TRBD1; j_call: TRBJ1-1; v_call: TRBV5-5; cdr3_aa: CASSETDRTGGERTGAFF; cdr3_nt: TGTGCCAGCAGCGAAACAGATCGGACAGGGGGCGAGAGGACGGGAGCTTTCTTT
clone_size: .; cdr3_length: 14; d_call: .; j_call: TRBJ2-7; v_call: TRBV10-3; cdr3_aa: CAISGSDRNYEQYF; cdr3_nt: TGTGCCATCAGTGGTTCCGACAGGAACTACGAGCAGTACTTC
clone_size: .; cdr3_length: 13; d_call: .; j_call: TRBJ2-1; v_call: TRBV7-3; cdr3_aa: CASSLISSDEQFF; cdr3_nt: TGTGCCAGCAGCTTAATCTCTTCGGATGAGCAGTTCTTC
clone_size: .; cdr3_length: 16; d_call: .; j_call: TRBJ1-1; v_call: TRBV19; cdr3_aa: CASSTPVTQRNTEAFF; cdr3_nt: TGTGCCAGTAGTACCCCAGTAACACAGAGGAACACTGAAGCTTTCTTT
clone_size: .; cdr3_length: 15; d_call: .; j_call: TRBJ1-3; v_call: TRBV6-5; cdr3_aa: CASSRGKTSGNTIYF; cdr3_nt: TGTGCCAGCAGTCGAGGGAAGACCTCTGGAAACACCATATATTTT
clone_size: .; cdr3_length: 11; d_call: .; j_call: TRBJ2-7; v_call: TRBV29-1; cdr3_aa: CSVEAGYEQYF; cdr3_nt: TGCAGCGTTGAGGCGGGGTACGAGCAGTACTTC
clone_size: .; cdr3_length: 17; d_call: TRBD1; j_call: TRBJ1-1; v_call: TRBV14; cdr3_aa: CASSQLDNRGRDTEAFF; cdr3_nt: TGTGCCAGCAGCCAATTAGATAACAGGGGGCGCGACACTGAAGCTTTCTTT
clone_size: .; cdr3_length: 15; d_call: .; j_call: TRBJ2-2; v_call: TRBV7-9; cdr3_aa: CASSLASGNTGELFF; cdr3_nt: TGTGCCAGCAGCTTAGCGAGTGGGAACACCGGGGAGCTGTTTTTT
clone_size: .; cdr3_length: 15; d_call: TRBD2; j_call: TRBJ2-2; v_call: TRBV7-9; cdr3_aa: CASSPLGLGYGELFF; cdr3_nt: TGTGCCAGCAGCCCCCTCGGACTAGGGTACGGGGAGCTGTTTTTT
clone_size: .; cdr3_length: 16; d_call: TRBD2; j_call: TRBJ2-3; v_call: TRBV7-9; cdr3_aa: CASSLAGRERADTQYF; cdr3_nt: TGTGCCAGCAGCTTAGCGGGGCGGGAGCGAGCAGATACGCAGTATTTT
clone_size: .; cdr3_length: 12; d_call: .; j_call: TRBJ1-2; v_call: TRBV7-9; cdr3_aa: CASEGANYGYTF; cdr3_nt: TGTGCCAGCGAGGGGGCTAACTATGGCTACACCTTC
clone_size: few; cdr3_length: 15; d_call: TRBD2; j_call: TRBJ2-1; v_call: TRBV19; cdr3_aa: CASSITSGESNEQFF; cdr3_nt: TGTGCCAGTAGTATTACTAGCGGGGAATCCAATGAGCAGTTCTTC
clone_size: .; cdr3_length: 19; d_call: TRBD1; j_call: TRBJ2-5; v_call: TRBV2; cdr3_aa: CASSSDRGEFIEAGETQYF; cdr3_nt: TGTGCCAGCAGTTCGGACAGGGGGGAGTTCATTGAGGCGGGAGAGACCCAGTACTTC
clone_size: .; cdr3_length: 14; d_call: .; j_call: TRBJ1-1; v_call: TRBV2; cdr3_aa: CASSPRVKDTEAFF; cdr3_nt: TGTGCCAGCAGCCCCAGGGTTAAGGACACTGAAGCTTTCTTT
clone_size: .; cdr3_length: 16; d_call: .; j_call: TRBJ2-7; v_call: TRBV1; cdr3_aa: CTSSQDLGGGDYEQYF; cdr3_nt: TGCACCAGCAGCCAAGATCTGGGGGGGGGCGACTACGAGCAGTACTTC
clone_size: .; cdr3_length: 15; d_call: TRBD2; j_call: TRBJ2-2; v_call: TRBV4-1; cdr3_aa: CAGGRGGDNTGELFF; cdr3_nt: TGCGCCGGCGGGCGGGGAGGGGATAACACCGGGGAGCTGTTTTTT
clone_size: .; cdr3_length: 14; d_call: TRBD2; j_call: TRBJ2-7; v_call: TRBV9; cdr3_aa: CASSTSGGAFEQYF; cdr3_nt: TGTGCCAGCAGTACTAGCGGGGGGGCCTTCGAGCAGTACTTC
clone_size: .; cdr3_length: 14; d_call: .; j_call: TRBJ1-1; v_call: TRBV7-8; cdr3_aa: CASSLGSGNTEAFF; cdr3_nt: TGTGCCAGCAGCTTAGGCTCAGGGAACACTGAAGCTTTCTTT
clone_size: .; cdr3_length: 13; d_call: TRBD1; j_call: TRBJ2-1; v_call: TRBV5-1; cdr3_aa: CASSWTGSNEQFF; cdr3_nt: TGCGCCAGCAGCTGGACAGGGTCAAATGAGCAGTTCTTC
clone_size: once; cdr3_length: 13; d_call: .; j_call: TRBJ2-7; v_call: TRBV6-1; cdr3_aa: CASRSYRTEEQYF; cdr3_nt: TGTGCCAGCAGGTCCTACCGGACAGAGGAGCAGTACTTC
clone_size: once; cdr3_length: 15; d_call: .; j_call: TRBJ2-1; v_call: TRBV6-5; cdr3_aa: CASSLDRSSYNEQFF; cdr3_nt: TGTGCCAGCAGCCTTGACAGGAGCTCCTACAATGAGCAGTTCTTC
clone_size: .; cdr3_length: 14; d_call: .; j_call: TRBJ2-7; v_call: TRBV18; cdr3_aa: CASSPEAIPYEQYF; cdr3_nt: TGTGCCAGCTCACCCGAGGCTATACCCTACGAGCAGTACTTC
clone_size: .; cdr3_length: 15; d_call: TRBD1; j_call: TRBJ2-5; v_call: TRBV5-5; cdr3_aa: CASTREDRGQETQYF; cdr3_nt: TGTGCCAGCACCCGAGAAGACAGGGGGCAAGAGACCCAGTACTTC
clone_size: .; cdr3_length: 14; d_call: .; j_call: TRBJ1-2; v_call: TRBV21-1; cdr3_aa: CASSLDGTAYGYTF; cdr3_nt: TGTGCCAGCAGCCTTGATGGGACAGCTTATGGCTACACCTTC